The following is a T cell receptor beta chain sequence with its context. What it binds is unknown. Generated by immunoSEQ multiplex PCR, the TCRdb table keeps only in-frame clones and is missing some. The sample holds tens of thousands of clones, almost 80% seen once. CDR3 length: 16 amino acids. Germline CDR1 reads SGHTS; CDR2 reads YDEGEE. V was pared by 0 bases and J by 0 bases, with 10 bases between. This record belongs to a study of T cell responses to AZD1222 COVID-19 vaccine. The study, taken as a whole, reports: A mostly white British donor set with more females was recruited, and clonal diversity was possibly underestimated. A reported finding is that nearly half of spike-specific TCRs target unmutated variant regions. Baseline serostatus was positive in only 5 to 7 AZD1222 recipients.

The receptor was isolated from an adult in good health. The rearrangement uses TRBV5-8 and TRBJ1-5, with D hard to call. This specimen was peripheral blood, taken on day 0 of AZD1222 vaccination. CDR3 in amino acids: CASSLGTPHSNQPQHF. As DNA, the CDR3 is TGTGCCAGCAGCTTGGGTACGCCCCATAGCAATCAGCCCCAGCATTTT.